The 17 T cell receptor beta chains reported below all come from one sample, sequenced in a study of vaccination and CD4 T cells after COVID-19. Described treatment: approximately 9-day PBMC culture with coronavirus spike peptide pools or control peptides (ViraFEST assay). Antigens of these TCRs are unknown. Cultured CD4+ T-cell DNA underwent Oncomine TCR Beta short-read sequencing. TCRdb fed the PCR reads into MiXCR, producing one record per CDR3 protein. The repertoire holds roughly 20,000 distinct CDR3 sequences, with around 66% as singletons. The sequenced material came from CD4+ T cells from blood, cultured in vitro. These receptors were collected from a human donor who had recovered from COVID-19.

A few counts support this clonotype. The V call is TRBV6-1, the J call TRBJ1-1; no clear D. The CDR3 covers 13 residues. Trimming took 11 bases from V and 4 from J, leaving 17 bases between them. Germline values: CDR1 MNHNS, CDR2 SASEGT. CDR3 loop: CAARRPDFTEAFF. CDR3 coding DNA: TGTGCCGCGCGACGCCCGGACTTCACTGAAGCTTTCTTT.

V and J are TRBV12-3 or TRBV12-4 and TRBJ2-2; possible D gene TRBD1, 5 bases. The CDR3 contains 16 residues. Trimming took off 3 bases at V and 3 bases at J, with 14 bases between the two ends. The CDR3 spells CASSFGADVYTGELFF. Written as DNA, the CDR3 is TGTGCCAGCAGTTTTGGGGCAGACGTCTACACCGGGGAGCTGTTTTTT.

This chain connects TRBV6-5 to TRBJ1-2; a possible D gene is TRBD1 (5 bases). The CDR3 covers 14 residues. Per germline, CDR1 MNHEY and CDR2 SVGAGI. The V end lost 2 bases, the J end lost 4 bases, and 11 bases lay between the germline ends. CDR3 nucleotides: TGTGCCAGCAGTTACAGGGGAGGCGGCTATGGCTACACCTTC. This encodes CASSYRGGGYGYTF.

This clonotype came up a few times. This sequence joins TRBV6-1 and TRBJ2-7, with D maybe TRBD1 (6 bases). Trimming took 6 bases from V and 0 from J, leaving 21 bases between them. Germline values: CDR1 MNHNS, CDR2 SASEGT. The CDR3 runs 17 residues. The CDR3 DNA follows: TGTGCCAGCAGGTCTTCTCCCGGGCAGGGGAGCTCCTACGAGCAGTACTTC. As protein: CASRSSPGQGSSYEQYF.

DNA for the CDR3: TGTGCCAGCAGTTATTCACCAGGGGTGAACACTGAAGCTTTCTTT. Encoded protein: CASSYSPGVNTEAFF. V usage is TRBV6-5 and J usage is TRBJ1-1; a possible D gene is TRBD1 (6 bases). This CDR3 region has 15 residues. With 3 bases removed from V and 0 bases from J, the gap between germline ends came to 11 bases. The germline V gene encodes CDR1 MNHEY and CDR2 SVGAGI.

The rearrangement links TRBV10-3 to TRBJ2-7; TRBD2 might be the D (5 bases). V lost 4 bases and J lost 6, with 16 bases in between. The germline CDR1 and CDR2 sequences are ENHRY and SYGVKD. The CDR3 has 14 residues. The CDR3 is CAISGLSSSGEQYF. The CDR3 bases are TGTGCCATCAGTGGTCTGTCTAGCTCTGGCGAGCAGTACTTC.

The V gene is TRBV27, the J gene TRBJ1-5; D call uncertain. The germline CDR1 and CDR2 sequences are MNHEY and SMNVEV (reference sequence). V was shortened by 5 bases and J by 7 bases, with 9 bases between the two germline ends. CDR3 length: 12 residues. CDR3 nucleotide sequence: TGTGCCAGCAGTATGATAAACCAGCCCCAGCATTTT. Its translation: CASSMINQPQHF.

The J gene is TRBJ2-2, the V gene TRBV2; 7 bases are a match to TRBD2. The CDR3 runs 15 residues. Trimming at V came to 6 bases and at J to 2 bases, leaving 6 bases not matched to a gene. Per germline, CDR1 SNHLY and CDR2 FYNNEI. CDR3 sequence: CASRASGANTGELFF. DNA of the CDR3: TGTGCCAGCAGAGCTAGCGGAGCCAACACCGGGGAGCTGTTTTTT.

This sequence joins TRBV6-1 and TRBJ1-5; D remains ambiguous. The CDR3 consists of 13 residues. Germline V gene lookup returns CDR1 MNHNS and CDR2 SASEGT. V dropped 7 bases and J dropped 5 bases, with 12 bases sitting between them. The CDR3 is CASTAAVHQPQHF. The CDR3 bases are TGTGCCAGCACGGCAGCGGTCCATCAGCCCCAGCATTTT.

A few counts support this clonotype. This rearrangement joins TRBV24-1 to TRBJ2-7; TRBD2 might be the D (5 bases). V lost 4 bases and J lost 2, with 17 bases in between. Per the germline V gene, CDR1 is KGHDR and CDR2 is SFDVKD. There are 16 residues in the CDR3. The CDR3 is CATSDSISGSPYEQYF. The CDR3 region has the DNA TGTGCCACCAGTGACTCCATTAGTGGGAGTCCCTACGAGCAGTACTTC.

This chain connects TRBV6-1 to TRBJ1-2; maybe TRBD1 (5 bases). The CDR3 is 14 amino acids. V lost 6 bases and J lost 8, with 19 bases in between. Germline values: CDR1 MNHNS, CDR2 SASEGT. The CDR3 protein is CASRGNGRGSGYTF. The CDR3 nucleotides read TGTGCCAGCAGAGGGAACGGCCGGGGGAGCGGCTACACCTTC.

The genes are TRBV6-1 and TRBJ1-5; the match to TRBD1 covers 8 bases. This CDR3 spans 16 amino acids. The germline gives CDR1 MNHNS, CDR2 SASEGT. With 6 bases clipped from V and 6 bases from J, the junction kept 13 bases outside the gene matches. The CDR3 loop is CASSRTRTGPTQPQHF. The CDR3 nucleotides are TGTGCCAGCAGCAGAACAAGGACAGGGCCGACTCAGCCCCAGCATTTT.

V usage is TRBV18 and J usage is TRBJ1-6; the D is unclear. The CDR3 extends over 15 amino acids. The V gene's germline CDR1 is KGHSH and CDR2 LQKENI. Between the trimmed V and J ends, which lost 4 bases and 9 bases, there was a span of 16 bases. CDR3 residues: CASSRGFGDGSPLHF. For the CDR3, the DNA is TGTGCCAGCTCACGCGGGTTTGGCGATGGTTCACCCCTCCACTTT.

The CDR3 spells CATSDPRQPQHF. CDR3 sequence (DNA): TGTGCCACCAGTGATCCCAGGCAGCCCCAGCATTTT. J is TRBJ1-5 and V is TRBV24-1; D call uncertain. The CDR3 runs to 12 residues. Looked up from germline, CDR1 is KGHDR and CDR2 is SFDVKD. The V end was cut by 3 bases, the J end by 7 bases, with 6 bases between.

This chain joins TRBV10-2 and TRBJ2-5, with TRBD2 identical over 11 bases. Germline assignment: CDR1 WSHSY and CDR2 SAAADI. The CDR3 loop spans 15 amino acids. J lost 2 bases, V lost 6 bases, and 5 bases had no gene match. The CDR3 here is CASSLAGGPQETQYF. The CDR3 bases are TGCGCCAGCAGCCTAGCGGGAGGACCACAAGAGACCCAGTACTTC.

The count of this clonotype is one. The chain couples TRBV20-1 to TRBJ1-2, with 7 bases matching TRBD1. Trimming took 0 bases from V and 4 from J; bases not matched to a gene: 8. The germline V gene encodes CDR1 DFQATT and CDR2 SNEGSKA (reference sequence). The CDR3 is 15 amino acids. The CDR3 DNA follows: TGCAGTGCTAGAGAGGAAGGGGGACAGTTCTATGGCTACACCTTC. Its translation is CSAREEGGQFYGYTF.

The chain uses TRBV20-1 and TRBJ1-5; D uncertain. In germline, CDR1 is DFQATT, CDR2 SNEGSKA (reference sequence). V lost 0 bases and J 5 bases, leaving 5 bases between the germline ends. The CDR3 covers 12 residues. The DNA for the CDR3 is TGCAGTGCTAGAGATAGAGATCAGCCCCAGCATTTT. Translation: CSARDRDQPQHF.